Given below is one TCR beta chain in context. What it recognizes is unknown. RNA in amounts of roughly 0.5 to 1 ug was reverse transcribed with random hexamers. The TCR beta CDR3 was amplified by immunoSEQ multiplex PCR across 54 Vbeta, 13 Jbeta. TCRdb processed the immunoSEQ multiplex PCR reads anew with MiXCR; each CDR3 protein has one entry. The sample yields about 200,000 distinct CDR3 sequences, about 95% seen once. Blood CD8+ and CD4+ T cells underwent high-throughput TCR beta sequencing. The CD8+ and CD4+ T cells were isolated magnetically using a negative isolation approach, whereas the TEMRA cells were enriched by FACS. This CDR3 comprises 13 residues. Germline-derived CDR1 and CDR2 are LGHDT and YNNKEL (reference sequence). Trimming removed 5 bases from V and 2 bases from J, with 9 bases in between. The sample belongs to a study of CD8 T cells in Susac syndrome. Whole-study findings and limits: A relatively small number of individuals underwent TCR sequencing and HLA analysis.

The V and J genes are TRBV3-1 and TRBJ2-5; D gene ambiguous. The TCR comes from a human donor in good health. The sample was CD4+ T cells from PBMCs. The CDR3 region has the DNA TGTGCCAGCAGCGAGATGATACAAGAGACCCAGTACTTC. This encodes CASSEMIQETQYF.